Below, 10 T cell receptor beta chains from the same sample are listed, as sequenced in a study of T cells in Graves' hyperthyroidism and ophthalmopathy. RNA transcripts were the template for amplifying TCR beta CDR3 regions. HTBI primers were employed in a first-round RT-PCR of the TCR CDR3. A single record per CDR3 protein comes from TCRdb applying MiXCR to the multiplex PCR reads. The repertoire holds some 600,000 distinct CDR3 sequences, with about 15% as singletons. The sequenced material came from blood. All receptors come from a woman in her thirties with Graves' hyperthyroidism that later progressed to Graves' ophthalmopathy.

This clonotype was observed at least ten times. The genes are TRBV18 and TRBJ2-3, with 9 bases fitting TRBD2. V shed 2 bases, J shed 3 bases, and the junction held 9 bases outside the gene matches. From germline, CDR1 is KGHSH and CDR2 LQKENI. This CDR3 has 17 amino acids. DNA for the CDR3: TGTGCCAGCTCACCAGAGAGCGGGAGGTCAAATACAGATACGCAGTATTTT. Amino acid sequence: CASSPESGRSNTDTQYF.

This clonotype was counted many times. The rearrangement joins TRBV4-1 to TRBJ2-1; the D is unclear. CDR1 and CDR2 (germline): MGHRA, YSYEKL. This CDR3 contains 13 residues. V was cut by 0 bases and J by 10 bases, with 10 bases left in between. The CDR3 sequence: CASSQDRRGEQFF. The CDR3 DNA follows: TGCGCCAGCAGCCAAGATCGGCGTGGGGAGCAGTTCTTC.

This clonotype showed up many times. The rearrangement joins TRBV12-3 or TRBV12-4 to TRBJ2-7; no firm D call. The CDR3 is made up of 12 amino acids. The ends were cut back, 2 bases at V and 2 bases at J, with 4 bases in the middle. This chain's CDR3 is CASSLLTYEQYF. The CDR3 coding sequence is TGTGCCAGCAGTTTATTGACCTACGAGCAGTACTTC.

In this sample, this clonotype turned up a few times. The chain uses TRBV9 and TRBJ1-1; TRBD1 matches at 9 bases. Losses at the gene ends were 1 base for V and 2 bases for J; bases not matched to a gene: 6. CDR3 length equals 16 residues. The germline gives CDR1 SGDLS, CDR2 YYNGEE. CDR3 DNA: TGTGCCAGCAGCGTATCTCCGGGACAGGGCAACACTGAAGCTTTCTTT. Its translation: CASSVSPGQGNTEAFF. The whole variable domain, remainder taken from reference TRBV9 and TRBJ1-1, is DSGVTQTPKHLITATGQRVTLRCSPRSGDLSVYWYQQSLDQGLQFLIQYYNGEERAKGNILERFSAQQFPDLHSELNLSSLELGDSALYFCASSVSPGQGNTEAFFGQGTRLTVV.

The sample holds many counts of this clonotype. This rearrangement joins TRBV20-1 to TRBJ2-1, with a tentative D call TRBD1 (5 bases). This CDR3 is built from 12 residues. The V gene's germline CDR1 is DFQATT and CDR2 SNEGSKA (reference sequence). CDR3: CSAGSPYNEQFF. The CDR3 DNA reads TGCAGCGCAGGGTCCCCCTACAATGAGCAGTTCTTC.

Of note for this clonotype: Given a much more abundant clone one base away, this may be a read error. For the CDR3, the DNA is TGTGCCACCAGACAAGCCCTAGCGGGTTTCACAGATACGCAGTATTTT. This sequence encodes CATRQALAGFTDTQYF. The chain employs TRBV24-1 and TRBJ2-3, with 8 bases that match TRBD2. V gave up 7 bases and J gave up 2 bases; unmatched junction bases: 10. This CDR3 is 16 amino acids long. Germline V lookup: CDR1 KGHDR, CDR2 SFDVKD.

In this sample, this clonotype turned up many times. This chain uses TRBV5-1 with TRBJ1-4, with 9 bases aligning to TRBD1. Germline CDR1 is SGHRS and CDR2 is YFSETQ. There are 15 residues in the CDR3. The J segment lost 8 bases and the V segment lost 4 bases, leaving 9 bases of the junction unmatched. CDR3 residues: CASSPGQGNLEKLFF. The CDR3 region has the DNA TGCGCCAGCAGCCCGGGACAGGGAAACTTGGAAAAACTGTTTTTT.

Ten or more counts support this clonotype. The chain couples TRBV19 to TRBJ2-5; D might be TRBD2 (6 bases). Germline CDR1 is LNHDA and CDR2 is SQIVND (reference sequence). V lost 6 bases and J 5 bases, leaving 10 bases between the germline ends. The length of the CDR3 is 12 residues. The CDR3 protein is CASSGSGETQYF. As DNA, the CDR3 is TGTGCCAGTAGCGGGAGCGGGGAGACCCAGTACTTC.

This clonotype was counted only a few times. V and J are TRBV5-1 and TRBJ2-3; D call uncertain. Germline V gene sequence: CDR1 SGHRS, CDR2 YFSETQ. This CDR3 region has 11 residues. Trimming shortened V by 0 bases and J by 6 bases, and 2 bases separated the two germline ends. CDR3 sequence reads: CASSLDDTQYF. CDR3 bases: TGCGCCAGCAGCTTGGACGATACGCAGTATTTT. The entire variable domain, with the rest obtained from reference TRBV5-1 and TRBJ2-3, is as follows: KAGVTQTPRYLIKTRGQQVTLSCSPISGHRSVSWYQQTPGQGLQFLFEYFSETQRNKGNFPGRFSGRQFSNSRSEMNVSTLELGDSALYLCASSLDDTQYFGPGTRLTVL.

Ten or more counts support this clonotype. The chain links TRBV7-2 to TRBJ1-6; 7 bases agree with TRBD1. The CDR3 contains 15 residues. Losses at the gene ends were 5 bases for V and 7 bases for J; bases not matched to a gene: 8. The V gene's germline CDR1 is SGHTA and CDR2 FQGNSA. CDR3 protein: CASSPRQGGNSPLHF. CDR3 nucleotide sequence: TGTGCCAGCAGCCCAAGACAGGGCGGAAATTCACCCCTCCACTTT.